The clone carrying this T cell receptor beta chain was seen more than once but under ten times. Using its own MiXCR run on the 5' RACE reads, TCRdb lists one record per CDR3 protein. The table lists more than 300,000 distinct CDR3 sequences, about 10% of them singletons. These data come from a study of T cells after yellow fever vaccination. Study-wide context: In the case of low-cell-number fractions, SMART-Seq v4 Ultra Low Input was used for preparation.

Germline trimming cut 2 bases from V and 0 bases from J; bases unmatched to any gene: 3. This CDR3 has 16 amino acids. Germline V gene data show CDR1 as KGHSH and CDR2 as LQKENI. This specimen consisted of CD4+ T cells sorted from PBMCs, obtained 45 days after the yellow fever booster vaccination. This clonotype originated in a young man who received the YFV17D yellow fever vaccine. The rearrangement links TRBV18 to TRBJ1-3, with 8 bases fitting TRBD1. CDR3 in DNA: TGTGCCAGCTCACCATGGACAGGGTTCTCTGGAAACACCATATATTTT. Protein product: CASSPWTGFSGNTIYF. The variable domain in full, with the rest retrieved from reference TRBV18 and TRBJ1-3, is NAGVMQNPRHLVRRRGQEARLRCSPMKGHSHVYWYRQLPEEGLKFMVYLQKENIIDESGMPKERFSAEFPKEGPSILRIQQVVRGDSAAYFCASSPWTGFSGNTIYFGEGSWLTVV.